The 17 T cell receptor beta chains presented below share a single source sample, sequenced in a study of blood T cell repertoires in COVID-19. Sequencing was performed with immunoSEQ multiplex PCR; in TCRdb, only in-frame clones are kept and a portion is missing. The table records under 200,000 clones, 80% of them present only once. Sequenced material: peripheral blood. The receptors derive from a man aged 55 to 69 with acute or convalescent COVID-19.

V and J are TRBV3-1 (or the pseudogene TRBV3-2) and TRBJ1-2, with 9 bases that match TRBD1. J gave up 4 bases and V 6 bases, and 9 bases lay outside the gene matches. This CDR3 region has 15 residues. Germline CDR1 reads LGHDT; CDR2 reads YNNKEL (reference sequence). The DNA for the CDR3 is TGTGCCAGCAGTCAGCGGGACAGGGTCAGCTATGGCTACACCTTC. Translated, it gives CASSQRDRVSYGYTF.

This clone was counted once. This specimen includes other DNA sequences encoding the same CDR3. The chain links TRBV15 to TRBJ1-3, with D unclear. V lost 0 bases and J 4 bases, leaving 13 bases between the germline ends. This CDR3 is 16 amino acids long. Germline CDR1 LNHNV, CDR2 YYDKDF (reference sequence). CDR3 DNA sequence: TGTGCCACCAGCAGAGATCGCGGCAGTTCAGGAAACACCATATATTTT. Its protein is CATSRDRGSSGNTIYF. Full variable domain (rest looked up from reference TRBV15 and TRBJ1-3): DAMVIQNPRYQVTQFGKPVTLSCSQTLNHNVMYWYQQKSSQAPKLLFHYYDKDFNNEADTPDNFQSRRPNTSFCFLDIRSPGLGDTAMYLCATSRDRGSSGNTIYFGEGSWLTVV.

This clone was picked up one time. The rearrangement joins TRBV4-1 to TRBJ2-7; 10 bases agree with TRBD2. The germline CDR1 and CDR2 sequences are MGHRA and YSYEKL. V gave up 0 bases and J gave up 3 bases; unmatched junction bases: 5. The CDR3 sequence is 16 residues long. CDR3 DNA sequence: TGCGCCAGCAGCCAAGATCCCGGGACTAGCGTCTACGAGCAGTACTTC. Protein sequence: CASSQDPGTSVYEQYF.

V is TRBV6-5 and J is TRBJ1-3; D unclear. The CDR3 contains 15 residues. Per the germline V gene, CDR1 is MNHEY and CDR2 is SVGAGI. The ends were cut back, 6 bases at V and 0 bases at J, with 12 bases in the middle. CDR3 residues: CASRAHLDSGNTIYF. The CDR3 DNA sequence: TGTGCCAGCAGGGCTCATCTCGACTCTGGAAACACCATATATTTT.

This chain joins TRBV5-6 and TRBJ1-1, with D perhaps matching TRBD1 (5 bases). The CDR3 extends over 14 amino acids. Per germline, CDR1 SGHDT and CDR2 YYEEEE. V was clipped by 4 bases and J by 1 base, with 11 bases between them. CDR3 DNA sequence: TGTGCCAGCAGCCGAGGGACTGCGAACACTGAAGCTTTCTTT. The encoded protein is CASSRGTANTEAFF.

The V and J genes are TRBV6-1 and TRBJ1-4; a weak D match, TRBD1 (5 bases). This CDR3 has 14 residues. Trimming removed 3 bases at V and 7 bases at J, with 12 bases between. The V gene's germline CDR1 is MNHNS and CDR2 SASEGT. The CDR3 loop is CASSEAGPIEKLFF. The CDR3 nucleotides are TGTGCCAGCAGTGAGGCAGGGCCTATTGAAAAACTGTTTTTT.

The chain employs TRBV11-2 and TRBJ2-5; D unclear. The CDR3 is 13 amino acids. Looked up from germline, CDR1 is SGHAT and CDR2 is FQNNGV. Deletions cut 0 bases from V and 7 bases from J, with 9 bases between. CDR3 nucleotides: TGTGCCAGCAGCTTAGATCTGTCCGGGACCCAGTACTTC. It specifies CASSLDLSGTQYF.

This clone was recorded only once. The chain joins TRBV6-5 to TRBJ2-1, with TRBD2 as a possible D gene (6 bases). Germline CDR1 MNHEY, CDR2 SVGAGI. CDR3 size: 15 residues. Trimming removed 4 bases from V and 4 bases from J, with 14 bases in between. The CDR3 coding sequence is TGTGCCAGCAGTTTAAAGCGGCGGGGTTACAATGAGCAGTTCTTC. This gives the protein CASSLKRRGYNEQFF.

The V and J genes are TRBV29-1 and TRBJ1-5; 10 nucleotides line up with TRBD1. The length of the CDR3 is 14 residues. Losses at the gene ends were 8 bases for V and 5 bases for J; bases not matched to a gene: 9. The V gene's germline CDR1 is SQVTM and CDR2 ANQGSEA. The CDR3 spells CSTASGTGDQPQHF. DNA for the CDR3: TGCAGCACCGCATCCGGGACAGGGGATCAGCCCCAGCATTTT.

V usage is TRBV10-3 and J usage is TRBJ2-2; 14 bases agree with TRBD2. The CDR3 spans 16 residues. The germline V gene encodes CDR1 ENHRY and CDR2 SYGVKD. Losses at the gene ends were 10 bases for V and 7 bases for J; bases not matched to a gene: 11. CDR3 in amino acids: CATTGLAGVNGGELFF. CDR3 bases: TGTGCCACGACGGGACTAGCGGGAGTAAATGGCGGGGAGCTGTTTTTT.

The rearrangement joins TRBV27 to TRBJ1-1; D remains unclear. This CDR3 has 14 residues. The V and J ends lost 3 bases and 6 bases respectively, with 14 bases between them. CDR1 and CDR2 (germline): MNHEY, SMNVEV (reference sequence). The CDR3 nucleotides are TGTGCCAGCAGTTTTGGGGTTCGGGGTGCTGAAGCTTTCTTT. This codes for CASSFGVRGAEAFF.

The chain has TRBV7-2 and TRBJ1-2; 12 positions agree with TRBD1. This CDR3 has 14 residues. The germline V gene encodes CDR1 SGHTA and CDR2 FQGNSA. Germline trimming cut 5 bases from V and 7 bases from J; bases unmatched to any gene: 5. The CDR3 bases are TGTGCCAGCAGCCCAGGGACAGGGGGCTTTGGCTACACCTTC. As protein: CASSPGTGGFGYTF.

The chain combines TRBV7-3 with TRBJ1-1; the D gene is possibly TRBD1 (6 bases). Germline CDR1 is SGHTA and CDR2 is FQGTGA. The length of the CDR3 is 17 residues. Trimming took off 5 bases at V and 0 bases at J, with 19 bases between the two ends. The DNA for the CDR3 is TGTGCCAGCAGCCCGGGACAAACCACTCCCATGAACACTGAAGCTTTCTTT. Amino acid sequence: CASSPGQTTPMNTEAFF.

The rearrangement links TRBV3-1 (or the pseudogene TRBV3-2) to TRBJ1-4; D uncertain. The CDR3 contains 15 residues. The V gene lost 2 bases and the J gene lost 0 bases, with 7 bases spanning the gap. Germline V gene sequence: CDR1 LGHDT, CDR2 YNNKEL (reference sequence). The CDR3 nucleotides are TGTGCCAGCAGCCAAAATATAGCAACTAATGAAAAACTGTTTTTT. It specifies CASSQNIATNEKLFF.

The CDR3: CASRQDRSNQPQHF. CDR3 coding DNA: TGTGCCAGCAGACAAGACAGAAGCAATCAGCCCCAGCATTTT. The chain combines TRBV2 with TRBJ1-5; the D gene is possibly TRBD1 (5 bases). Trimming shortened V by 6 bases and J by 1 base, and 10 bases separated the two germline ends. CDR3 size: 14 residues. In germline, CDR1 is SNHLY, CDR2 FYNNEI. The full variable domain, rest sourced from reference TRBV2 and TRBJ1-5, is EPEVTQTPSHQVTQMGQEVILRCVPISNHLYFYWYRQILGQKVEFLVSFYNNEISEKSEIFDDQFSVERPDGSNFTLKIRSTKLEDSAMYFCASRQDRSNQPQHFGDGTRLSIL.

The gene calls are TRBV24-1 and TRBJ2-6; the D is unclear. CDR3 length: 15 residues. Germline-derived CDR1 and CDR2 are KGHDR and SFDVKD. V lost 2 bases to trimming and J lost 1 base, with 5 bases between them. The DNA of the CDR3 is TGTGCCACCAGTGATTGGCAGTCTGGGGCCAACGTCCTGACTTTC. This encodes CATSDWQSGANVLTF.

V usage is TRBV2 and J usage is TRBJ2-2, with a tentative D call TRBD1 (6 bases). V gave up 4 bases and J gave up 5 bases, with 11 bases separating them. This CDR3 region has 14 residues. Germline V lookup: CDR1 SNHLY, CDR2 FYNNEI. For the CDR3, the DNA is TGTGCCAGCAGTGTTTCTAGGGGGACCGGGGAGCTGTTTTTT. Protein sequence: CASSVSRGTGELFF.